This TCR beta chain came from a study of shared clonotypes between healthy human individuals. Genomic DNA per cell subset filled all wells of several immunoSEQ plates. Sequencing was performed with immunoSEQ multiplex PCR; in TCRdb, only in-frame clones are kept and a portion is missing. The table has almost 700,000 clones, about 90% seen once. The V gene's germline CDR1 is SGHKS and CDR2 YYEKEE (reference sequence). The ends lost 3 bases at V and 5 bases at J; junction bases unmatched: 7. The CDR3 runs 14 residues. Naive CD8 cells lacked CD45RO, underwent positive selection for CCR7 and left out terminally differentiated effector memory CD45RA+ cells.

J is TRBJ1-2 and V is TRBV5-5, with 7 bases fitting TRBD1. The receptor was derived from a man aged 25-45 years in good health. Sequencing input: naive CD8+ T cells sorted from blood. CDR3 loop: CASSSQGLGYGYTF. CDR3 bases: TGTGCCAGCAGCTCACAGGGGCTTGGGTATGGCTACACCTTC.